Shown below are 6 T cell receptor beta chains from a single sample sequenced in a study of neurological immune-mediated disorders. TCRdb called the 5' RACE reads again in MiXCR, with one record for every CDR3 protein. The sample lists 100,000 to 150,000 distinct CDR3 sequences, about 3.2% occurring once. Input material: PBMCs. Source of these receptors: a woman in her twenties or thirties with multiple sclerosis.

This clonotype was detected ten times or more. The chain combines TRBV20-1 with TRBJ1-5; no reliable D call. Germline assignment: CDR1 DFQATT and CDR2 SNEGSKA (reference sequence). The CDR3 loop spans 14 amino acids. The germline V and J ends were trimmed by 5 bases and 0 bases, with 11 bases remaining between them. CDR3 nucleotides: TGCAGTGCTTGGGTCCCACATAGCAATCAGCCCCAGCATTTT. Its protein product is CSAWVPHSNQPQHF.

This clonotype was detected many times. The gene calls are TRBV20-1 and TRBJ1-4; D possibly corresponds to TRBD1 (6 bases). The CDR3 consists of 16 residues. The germline V gene has CDR1 DFQATT and CDR2 SNEGSKA (reference sequence). V dropped 2 bases and J dropped 0 bases, with 13 bases sitting between them. CDR3 sequence reads: CSARRGGRTTNEKLFF. The CDR3 nucleotides are TGCAGTGCTAGAAGGGGGGGAAGAACAACTAATGAAAAACTGTTTTTT.

This clonotype was recorded many times. This chain uses TRBV14 with TRBJ1-3; weak D call: TRBD1 (6 bases). Germline CDR1 reads SGHDN; CDR2 reads FVKESK. Deletions cut 4 bases from V and 4 bases from J, with 11 bases between. The CDR3 has 14 residues. The CDR3 sequence: CASSRRDMGNTIYF. CDR3 bases: TGTGCCAGCAGCCGCCGGGACATGGGAAACACCATATATTTT.

This clonotype has ten or more counts. The chain employs TRBV12-3 or TRBV12-4 and TRBJ1-2; no reliable D call. Trimming left V 3 bases short and J 1 base short, with 12 bases between. CDR3 size: 15 residues. This chain's CDR3 is CASSFAWVNNYGYTF. CDR3 DNA sequence: TGTGCCAGCAGTTTCGCCTGGGTTAATAACTATGGCTACACCTTC.

This clonotype was seen ten or more times. This chain uses TRBV5-1 with TRBJ2-7; D unresolved. The germline V and J ends were trimmed by 1 base and 3 bases, with 14 bases remaining between them. This CDR3 region has 15 residues. Germline loops: CDR1 SGHRS, CDR2 YFSETQ. The CDR3 DNA reads as TGCGCCAGCAGCTTGAGTCCCACAGCTAGCTACGAGCAGTACTTC. This gives the protein CASSLSPTASYEQYF.

The sample holds many counts of this clonotype. This chain links TRBV5-6 with TRBJ2-7; 7 bases fit TRBD1. V trimming: 4 bases; J trimming: 3 bases; junction bases outside the gene matches: 10. CDR1 and CDR2 (germline): SGHDT, YYEEEE. The CDR3 spans 15 residues. The CDR3 region is CASSGMTGTYYEQYF. CDR3 sequence (DNA): TGTGCCAGCAGCGGGATGACAGGGACCTACTACGAGCAGTACTTC. Full variable domain (missing parts from reference TRBV5-6 and TRBJ2-7): DAGVTQSPTHLIKTRGQQVTLRCSPKSGHDTVSWYQQALGQGPQFIFQYYEEEERQRGNFPDRFSGHQFPNYSSELNVNALLLGDSALYLCASSGMTGTYYEQYFGPGTRLTVT.